A selection of T cell receptor beta chains follows, all from one sample in a study of regulatory T cells in long-lasting Graves disease. TCRdb ran MiXCR on the multiplex PCR reads and lists one entry per CDR3 protein. Of 310,000 or so distinct CDR3 sequences listed, around 19% were seen once; the top ten hold just under 30%. This material consisted of peripheral blood mononuclear cells (PBMCs), taken when the disease was refractory, from a patient treated with antithyroid drugs. The origin of the receptors is a female donor with Graves disease. Both conserved end residues are part of each CDR3. The D gene is left open where the match is weak. Clone sizes are given selectively: once, few, many, or a class where the clone is expanded.

CDR3aa: CASSVGSRPAGETQYF
CDR3nt: TGTGCCAGCAGCGTAGGAAGCAGGCCCGCCGGAGAGACCCAGTACTTC
abundance: few
v_gene: TRBV9
j_gene: TRBJ2-5
d_gene: .

CDR3aa: CASSPEQRETQYF
CDR3nt: TGTGCCAGCTCACCCGAGCAGAGGGAGACCCAGTACTTC
abundance: .
v_gene: TRBV18
j_gene: TRBJ2-5
d_gene: .

CDR3aa: CASSLGGGTVGYEQYF
CDR3nt: TGTGCCAGCAGCTTAGGGGGCGGGACGGTCGGCTACGAGCAGTACTTC
abundance: many
v_gene: TRBV7-9
j_gene: TRBJ2-7
d_gene: .

CDR3aa: CASSQHSQEQYF
CDR3nt: TGTGCCAGCAGCCAACACTCCCAGGAGCAGTACTTC
abundance: few
v_gene: TRBV13
j_gene: TRBJ2-7
d_gene: .

CDR3aa: CASSYGVEHTDTQYF
CDR3nt: TGTGCCAGCAGTTACGGGGTCGAGCACACAGATACGCAGTATTTT
abundance: once
v_gene: TRBV6-2/TRBV6-3
j_gene: TRBJ2-3
d_gene: .

CDR3aa: CATSGLAGGLDTGELFF
CDR3nt: TGTGCCACCAGTGGGCTAGCGGGAGGGTTGGACACCGGGGAGCTGTTTTTT
abundance: many
v_gene: TRBV24-1
j_gene: TRBJ2-2
d_gene: TRBD2

CDR3aa: CASRINDREGSGYTF
CDR3nt: TGTGCCAGTAGGATAAACGACAGGGAAGGTAGTGGCTACACCTTC
abundance: many
v_gene: TRBV19
j_gene: TRBJ1-2
d_gene: TRBD1

CDR3aa: CASSLEIDVDTQYF
CDR3nt: TGTGCCAGCAGCTTAGAAATTGACGTAGATACGCAGTATTTT
abundance: .
v_gene: TRBV11-2
j_gene: TRBJ2-3
d_gene: .

CDR3aa: CASSYWSDQPQHF
CDR3nt: TGTGCCAGCAGTTACTGGTCGGATCAGCCCCAGCATTTT
abundance: many
v_gene: TRBV6-2/TRBV6-3
j_gene: TRBJ1-5
d_gene: .

CDR3aa: CASSLGTGDQAFF
CDR3nt: TGCGCCAGCAGCTTGGGGACAGGGGATCAGGCTTTCTTT
abundance: many
v_gene: TRBV5-1
j_gene: TRBJ1-1
d_gene: TRBD1

CDR3aa: CTSSPTGTGYGYTF
CDR3nt: TGTACCAGTAGTCCGACCGGGACAGGATATGGCTACACCTTC
abundance: .
v_gene: TRBV19
j_gene: TRBJ1-2
d_gene: TRBD1

CDR3aa: CASSLRVSDSTDTQYF
CDR3nt: TGTGCCAGCAGCTTAAGGGTGTCAGATAGCACAGATACGCAGTATTTT
abundance: .
v_gene: TRBV7-2
j_gene: TRBJ2-3
d_gene: .

CDR3aa: CASSLQAGGGSPLHF
CDR3nt: TGTGCCAGCAGCCTCCAGGCAGGGGGAGGTTCACCCCTCCACTTT
abundance: many
v_gene: TRBV7-9
j_gene: TRBJ1-6
d_gene: TRBD1

CDR3aa: CSAARDGNEKLFF
CDR3nt: TGCAGTGCTGCCCGGGACGGGAATGAAAAACTGTTTTTT
abundance: .
v_gene: TRBV20-1
j_gene: TRBJ1-4
d_gene: .

CDR3aa: CASSSLHETQYF
CDR3nt: TGTGCCAGCAGCTCCCTTCACGAGACCCAGTACTTC
abundance: many
v_gene: TRBV7-9
j_gene: TRBJ2-5
d_gene: .

CDR3aa: CASSLGGQGLGYEQYF
CDR3nt: TGTGCCAGCAGCTTAGGGGGACAGGGCTTGGGATACGAGCAGTACTTC
abundance: .
v_gene: TRBV7-2
j_gene: TRBJ2-7
d_gene: TRBD1

CDR3aa: CASSQLDGWAYGYTF
CDR3nt: TGCGCCAGCAGCCAATTGGACGGATGGGCCTATGGCTACACCTTC
abundance: few
v_gene: TRBV4-3
j_gene: TRBJ1-2
d_gene: .

CDR3aa: CASASGPEPGRTQYF
CDR3nt: TGTGCCAGCGCCTCAGGACCGGAGCCAGGCAGGACCCAGTACTTC
abundance: .
v_gene: TRBV5-8
j_gene: TRBJ2-5
d_gene: .

CDR3aa: CASSLGEFYGYTF
CDR3nt: TGTGCCAGCAGCTTAGGAGAGTTCTATGGCTACACCTTC
abundance: many
v_gene: TRBV11-2
j_gene: TRBJ1-2
d_gene: .

CDR3aa: CASSFDMDGYTF
CDR3nt: TGTGCCAGCAGTTTCGATATGGATGGCTACACCTTC
abundance: .
v_gene: TRBV12-3/TRBV12-4
j_gene: TRBJ1-2
d_gene: .

CDR3aa: CASSLSSDQPQHF
CDR3nt: TGTGCCAGCAGCCTATCCTCGGATCAGCCCCAGCATTTT
abundance: few
v_gene: TRBV3-1
j_gene: TRBJ1-5
d_gene: .

CDR3aa: CASSIENSPETQYF
CDR3nt: TGTGCCAGTAGTATAGAAAATAGCCCGGAGACCCAGTACTTC
abundance: .
v_gene: TRBV19
j_gene: TRBJ2-5
d_gene: .

CDR3aa: CASSSTSRGGGQPQHF
CDR3nt: TGTGCCAGCTCATCAACGTCACGGGGGGGCGGGCAGCCCCAGCATTTT
abundance: .
v_gene: TRBV18
j_gene: TRBJ1-5
d_gene: .

CDR3aa: CASSFSLAGGEQEQYF
CDR3nt: TGTGCCAGCAGCTTTTCACTAGCGGGAGGGGAGCAGGAGCAGTACTTC
abundance: few
v_gene: TRBV13
j_gene: TRBJ2-7
d_gene: TRBD2

CDR3aa: CASSTRDRLFTDTQYF
CDR3nt: TGTGCCAGCAGTACACGGGACAGGTTATTCACAGATACGCAGTATTTT
abundance: .
v_gene: TRBV27
j_gene: TRBJ2-3
d_gene: TRBD1

CDR3aa: CASSLTAGDGYTF
CDR3nt: TGTGCCAGCAGCTTAACAGCAGGGGACGGCTACACCTTC
abundance: many
v_gene: TRBV7-3
j_gene: TRBJ1-2
d_gene: .

CDR3aa: CASSSAGDTYEQYF
CDR3nt: TGTGCCAGCAGTTCAGCGGGAGATACCTACGAGCAGTACTTC
abundance: few
v_gene: TRBV28
j_gene: TRBJ2-7
d_gene: TRBD2

CDR3aa: CASSLGGDSFNSPLHF
CDR3nt: TGCGCCAGCAGCCTCGGCGGAGACAGTTTCAATTCACCCCTCCACTTT
abundance: .
v_gene: TRBV5-1
j_gene: TRBJ1-6
d_gene: .

CDR3aa: CASSPTLSGTTIYF
CDR3nt: TGTGCCAGCAGCCCGACCCTCTCTGGAACCACCATATATTTT
abundance: .
v_gene: TRBV3-1
j_gene: TRBJ1-3
d_gene: .

CDR3aa: CAISASTLTEAFF
CDR3nt: TGTGCCATCAGCGCGAGTACATTAACTGAAGCTTTCTTT
abundance: many
v_gene: TRBV10-3
j_gene: TRBJ1-1
d_gene: .

CDR3aa: CASSPQRSLNTEAFF
CDR3nt: TGTGCCAGCAGTCCCCAAAGGTCATTGAACACTGAAGCTTTCTTT
abundance: .
v_gene: TRBV6-1
j_gene: TRBJ1-1
d_gene: .